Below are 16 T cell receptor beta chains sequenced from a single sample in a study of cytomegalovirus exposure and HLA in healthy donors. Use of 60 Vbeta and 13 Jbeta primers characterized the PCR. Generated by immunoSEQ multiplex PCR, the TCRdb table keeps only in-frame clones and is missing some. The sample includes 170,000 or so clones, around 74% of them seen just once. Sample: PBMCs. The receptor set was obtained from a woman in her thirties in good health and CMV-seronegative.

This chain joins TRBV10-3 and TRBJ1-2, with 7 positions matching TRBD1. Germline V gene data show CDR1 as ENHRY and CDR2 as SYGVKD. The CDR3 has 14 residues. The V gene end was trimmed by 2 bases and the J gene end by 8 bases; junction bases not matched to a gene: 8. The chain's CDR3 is CAISEPYRGRGYTF. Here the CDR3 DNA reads TGTGCCATCAGTGAGCCGTACAGGGGAAGAGGCTACACCTTC.

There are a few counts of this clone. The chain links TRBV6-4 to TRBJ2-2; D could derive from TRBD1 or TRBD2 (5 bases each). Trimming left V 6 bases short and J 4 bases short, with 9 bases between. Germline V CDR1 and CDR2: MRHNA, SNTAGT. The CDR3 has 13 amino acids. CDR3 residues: CASSDGATGELFF. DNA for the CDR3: TGTGCCAGCAGCGACGGGGCCACCGGGGAGCTGTTTTTT.

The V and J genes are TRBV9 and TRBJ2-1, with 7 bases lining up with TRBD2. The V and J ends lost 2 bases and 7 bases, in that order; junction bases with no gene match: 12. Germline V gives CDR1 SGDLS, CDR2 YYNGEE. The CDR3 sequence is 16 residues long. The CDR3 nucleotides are TGTGCCAGCAGCGTTTTTAGCGGGTTCGATACTAATGAGCAGTTCTTC. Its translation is CASSVFSGFDTNEQFF. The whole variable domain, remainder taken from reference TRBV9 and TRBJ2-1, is DSGVTQTPKHLITATGQRVTLRCSPRSGDLSVYWYQQSLDQGLQFLIQYYNGEERAKGNILERFSAQQFPDLHSELNLSSLELGDSALYFCASSVFSGFDTNEQFFGPGTRLTVL.

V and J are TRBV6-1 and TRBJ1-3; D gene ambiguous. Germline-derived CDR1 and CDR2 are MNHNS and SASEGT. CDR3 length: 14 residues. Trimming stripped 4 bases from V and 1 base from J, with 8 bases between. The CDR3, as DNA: TGTGCCAGCAGTGCAGCCACATCTGGAAACACCATATATTTT. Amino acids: CASSAATSGNTIYF.

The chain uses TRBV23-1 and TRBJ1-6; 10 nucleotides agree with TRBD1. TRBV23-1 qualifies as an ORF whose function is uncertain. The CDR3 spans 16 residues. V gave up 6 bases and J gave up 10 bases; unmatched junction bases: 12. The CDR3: CASRIRGTGDRSPLHF. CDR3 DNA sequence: TGCGCCAGCAGAATTCGCGGGACAGGGGATAGATCACCCCTCCACTTT.

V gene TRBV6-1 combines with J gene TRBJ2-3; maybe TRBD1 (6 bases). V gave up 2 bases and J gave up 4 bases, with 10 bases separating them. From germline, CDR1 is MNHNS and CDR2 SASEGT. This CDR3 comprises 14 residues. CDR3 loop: CASSENRAADTQYF. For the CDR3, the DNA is TGTGCCAGCAGTGAAAACAGGGCGGCAGATACGCAGTATTTT.

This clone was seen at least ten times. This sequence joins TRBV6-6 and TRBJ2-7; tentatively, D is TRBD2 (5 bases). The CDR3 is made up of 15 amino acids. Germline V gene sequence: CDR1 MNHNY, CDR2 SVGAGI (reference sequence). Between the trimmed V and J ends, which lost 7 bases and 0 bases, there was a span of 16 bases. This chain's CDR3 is CASTFIEGFSYEQYF. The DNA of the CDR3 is TGTGCCAGCACCTTTATCGAGGGATTCTCCTACGAGCAGTACTTC.

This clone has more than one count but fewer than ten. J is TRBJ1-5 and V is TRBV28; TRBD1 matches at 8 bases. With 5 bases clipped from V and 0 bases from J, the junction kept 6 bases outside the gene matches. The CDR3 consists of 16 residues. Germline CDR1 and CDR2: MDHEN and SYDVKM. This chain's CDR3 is CASSPGTGVSNQPQHF. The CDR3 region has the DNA TGTGCCAGCAGTCCCGGGACAGGAGTTAGCAATCAGCCCCAGCATTTT.

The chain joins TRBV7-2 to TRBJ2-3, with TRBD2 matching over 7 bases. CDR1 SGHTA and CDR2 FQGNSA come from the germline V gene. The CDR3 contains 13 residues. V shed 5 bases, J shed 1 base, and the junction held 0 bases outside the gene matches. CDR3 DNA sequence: TGTGCCAGCAGCCGGGGGGGCACAGATACGCAGTATTTT. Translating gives CASSRGGTDTQYF.

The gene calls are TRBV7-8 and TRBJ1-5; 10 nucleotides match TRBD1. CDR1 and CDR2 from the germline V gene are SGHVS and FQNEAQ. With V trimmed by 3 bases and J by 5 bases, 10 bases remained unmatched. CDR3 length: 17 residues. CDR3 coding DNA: TGTGCCAGCAGCTTTGGGACAGGGGTTTTTGTGGATCAGCCCCAGCATTTT. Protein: CASSFGTGVFVDQPQHF. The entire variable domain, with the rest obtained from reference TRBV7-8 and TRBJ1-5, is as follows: GAGVSQSPRYKVAKRGQDVALRCDPISGHVSLFWYQQALGQGPEFLTYFQNEAQLDKSGLPSDRFFAERPEGSVSTLKIQRTQQEDSAVYLCASSFGTGVFVDQPQHFGDGTRLSIL.

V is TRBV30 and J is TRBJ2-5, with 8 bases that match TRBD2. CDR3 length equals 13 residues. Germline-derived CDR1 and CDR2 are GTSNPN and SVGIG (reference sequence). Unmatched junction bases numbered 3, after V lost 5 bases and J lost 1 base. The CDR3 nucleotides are TGTGCCTGGGGTAGCGGGGCCCAAGAGACCCAGTACTTC. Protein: CAWGSGAQETQYF.

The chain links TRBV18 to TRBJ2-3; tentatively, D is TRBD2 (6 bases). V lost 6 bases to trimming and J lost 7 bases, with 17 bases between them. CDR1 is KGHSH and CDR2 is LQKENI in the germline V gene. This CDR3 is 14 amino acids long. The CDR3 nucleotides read TGTGCCAGCTCGCCGGGACTCATAGAATATACGCAGTATTTT. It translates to CASSPGLIEYTQYF.

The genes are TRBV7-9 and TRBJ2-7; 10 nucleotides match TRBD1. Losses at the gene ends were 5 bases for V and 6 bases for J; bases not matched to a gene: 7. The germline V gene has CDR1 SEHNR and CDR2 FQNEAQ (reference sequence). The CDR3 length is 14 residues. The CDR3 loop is CASSRQGADSEQYF. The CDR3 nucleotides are TGTGCCAGCAGCCGACAGGGGGCGGATAGCGAGCAGTACTTC. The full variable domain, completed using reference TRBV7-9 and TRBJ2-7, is DTGVSQNPRHKITKRGQNVTFRCDPISEHNRLYWYRQTLGQGPEFLTYFQNEAQLEKSRLLSDRFSAERPKGSFSTLEIQRTEQGDSAMYLCASSRQGADSEQYFGPGTRLTVT.

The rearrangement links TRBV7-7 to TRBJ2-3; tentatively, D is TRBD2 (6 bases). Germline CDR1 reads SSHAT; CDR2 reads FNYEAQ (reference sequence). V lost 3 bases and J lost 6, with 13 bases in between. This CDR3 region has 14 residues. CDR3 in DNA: TGTGCCAGCAGCTTGGGGGGAACAGCCGATACGCAGTATTTT. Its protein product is CASSLGGTADTQYF.

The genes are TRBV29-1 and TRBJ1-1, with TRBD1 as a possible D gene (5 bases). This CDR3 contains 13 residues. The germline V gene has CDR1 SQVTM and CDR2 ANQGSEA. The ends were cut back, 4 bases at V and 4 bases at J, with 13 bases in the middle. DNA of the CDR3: TGCAGCGTTGTAGGGGCGGGGGGCACTGAAGCTTTCTTT. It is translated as CSVVGAGGTEAFF.

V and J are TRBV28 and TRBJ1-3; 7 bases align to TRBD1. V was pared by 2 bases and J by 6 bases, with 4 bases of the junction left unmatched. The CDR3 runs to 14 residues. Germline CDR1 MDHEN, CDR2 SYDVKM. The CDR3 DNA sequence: TGTGCCAGCAGTTTAGTGGAGGGGGCAAACACCATATATTTT. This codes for CASSLVEGANTIYF.